These 16 T cell receptor beta chains came from one sample sequenced in a study of T cell responses to AZD1222 COVID-19 vaccine. Sequenced by immunoSEQ multiplex PCR; TCRdb stores in-frame clones only, minus some. This sample yields roughly 140,000 clones, of which approximately 78% are seen a single time; roughly 4% belongs to the top ten. The sample in question was peripheral blood, obtained on day 0 of MenACWY control vaccination. The receptors originated from an adult in good health.

This chain connects TRBV7-2 to TRBJ2-1; D unresolved. The CDR3 runs 15 residues. Germline values: CDR1 SGHTA, CDR2 FQGNSA. V gave up 0 bases and J gave up 0 bases, with 6 bases separating them. The CDR3 sequence is CASSLAFNSYNEQFF. CDR3 nucleotide sequence: TGTGCCAGCAGCTTAGCCTTTAACTCCTACAATGAGCAGTTCTTC. The complete variable domain, with remaining parts taken from reference TRBV7-2 and TRBJ2-1, reads GAGVSQSPSNKVTEKGKDVELRCDPISGHTALYWYRQSLGQGLEFLIYFQGNSAPDKSGLPSDRFSAERTGGSVSTLTIQRTQQEDSAVYLCASSLAFNSYNEQFFGPGTRLTVL.

This clone appeared a few times. V and J are TRBV3-1 (or the pseudogene TRBV3-2) and TRBJ1-1, with D perhaps TRBD1 (6 bases). Trimming shortened V by 8 bases and J by 0 bases, and 7 bases separated the two germline ends. The CDR3 spans 12 residues. CDR1 is LGHDT, CDR2 YNNKEL, per germline (reference sequence). The CDR3 sequence is CASGQLNTEAFF. CDR3 sequence (DNA): TGTGCCAGCGGACAGTTGAACACTGAAGCTTTCTTT.

The chain links TRBV6-4 to TRBJ2-6; 9 bases map to TRBD1. The length of the CDR3 is 16 residues. The ends lost 3 bases at V and 0 bases at J; junction bases unmatched: 0. Per the germline V gene, CDR1 is MRHNA and CDR2 is SNTAGT. The CDR3 region is CASSETGGSGANVLTF. The CDR3 DNA sequence: TGTGCCAGCAGTGAGACAGGGGGCTCTGGGGCCAACGTCCTGACTTTC.

The CDR3: CASSLEQGLYGYTF. In DNA, the CDR3 is TGTGCCAGCAGCTTAGAGCAGGGGCTCTATGGCTACACCTTC. V and J are TRBV7-9 and TRBJ1-2, with D tentatively TRBD1 (6 bases). V lost 1 base, J lost 4 bases, and 10 bases lay in between. This CDR3 comprises 14 residues. Germline-derived CDR1 and CDR2 are SEHNR and FQNEAQ (reference sequence).

This clone was seen a single time. This chain connects TRBV9 to TRBJ2-5, with D perhaps matching TRBD1 (6 bases). Trimming removed 1 base from V and 7 bases from J, with 14 bases in between. Germline CDR1 reads SGDLS; CDR2 reads YYNGEE. This CDR3 is built from 14 residues. CDR3 amino acids: CASSVNGQSGTQYF. DNA for the CDR3: TGTGCCAGCAGCGTAAACGGACAGAGTGGGACCCAGTACTTC.

The rearrangement joins TRBV20-1 to TRBJ2-3, with TRBD1 matching over 7 bases. After removal of 3 bases from V and 4 bases from J, the junction contained 13 bases not matched to a gene. The CDR3 is 16 residues long. Germline lookup yields CDR1 DFQATT and CDR2 SNEGSKA (reference sequence). The CDR3 loop is CSASNVRGPPSDTQYF. The CDR3 region has the DNA TGCAGTGCTAGTAATGTGAGGGGGCCGCCGTCAGATACGCAGTATTTT.

The chain joins TRBV2 to TRBJ2-7; 9 bases fit TRBD1. V lost 3 bases and J lost 2; bases outside the gene matches: 2. CDR1 is SNHLY and CDR2 is FYNNEI in the germline V gene. The CDR3 loop spans 14 amino acids. Here the CDR3 DNA reads TGTGCCAGCAGTGACGGGACAGGGCCCTACGAGCAGTACTTC. This gives the protein CASSDGTGPYEQYF.

This chain links TRBV6-6 with TRBJ2-1; the D gene is possibly TRBD1 (6 bases). Per the germline V gene, CDR1 is MNHNY and CDR2 is SVGAGI (reference sequence). V dropped 7 bases and J dropped 5 bases, with 12 bases sitting between them. The CDR3 sequence is 13 residues long. In DNA, the CDR3 is TGTGCCAGCACTACAAGGGGGAACAATGAGCAGTTCTTC. Its translation is CASTTRGNNEQFF.

Only a few counts were recorded for this clone. The chain employs TRBV24-1 and TRBJ2-1, with D unclear. CDR1 and CDR2 (germline): KGHDR, SFDVKD. Trimming removed 9 bases from V and 6 bases from J, with 17 bases in between. The CDR3 contains 14 residues. The chain's CDR3 is CATEDPQVSNEQFF. CDR3 nucleotides: TGTGCCACCGAAGACCCCCAAGTAAGCAATGAGCAGTTCTTC.

The chain links TRBV15 to TRBJ1-5; D uncertain. V was shortened by 4 bases and J by 5 bases, with 9 bases between the two germline ends. This CDR3 has 13 amino acids. CDR1 and CDR2 (germline): LNHNV, YYDKDF (reference sequence). For the CDR3, the DNA is TGTGCCACCAGCACCAACCACGATCAGCCCCAGCATTTT. It translates to CATSTNHDQPQHF.

The chain carries TRBV5-1 and TRBJ1-3; D is possibly TRBD1 (5 bases). Germline V CDR1 and CDR2: SGHRS, YFSETQ. Trimming took 3 bases from V and 0 from J, leaving 13 bases between them. The CDR3 spans 16 residues. The CDR3 reads CASSYGTASSGNTIYF. The CDR3 coding sequence is TGCGCCAGCAGCTATGGGACGGCCAGCTCTGGAAACACCATATATTTT. The full variable domain, completed using reference TRBV5-1 and TRBJ1-3, is KAGVTQTPRYLIKTRGQQVTLSCSPISGHRSVSWYQQTPGQGLQFLFEYFSETQRNKGNFPGRFSGRQFSNSRSEMNVSTLELGDSALYLCASSYGTASSGNTIYFGEGSWLTVV.

This sequence joins TRBV18 and TRBJ2-3; 7 bases agree with TRBD2. The germline gives CDR1 KGHSH, CDR2 LQKENI. V shed 0 bases and J 1 base; nucleotides not matched to a gene: 1. This CDR3 region has 15 residues. The CDR3 region has the DNA TGTGCCAGCTCACCACCCAGCGGGGGCACAGATACGCAGTATTTT. Amino acids: CASSPPSGGTDTQYF.

V is TRBV5-1 and J is TRBJ2-3; 7 bases fit TRBD2. With 7 bases clipped from V and 4 bases from J, the junction kept 9 bases outside the gene matches. Germline V gene data show CDR1 as SGHRS and CDR2 as YFSETQ. This CDR3 spans 14 amino acids. Here the CDR3 reads CASQLALSADTQYF. CDR3 DNA: TGCGCCAGCCAACTAGCGTTGAGCGCAGATACGCAGTATTTT.

The chain is built from TRBV5-1 and TRBJ1-1; 7 nucleotides match TRBD1. Germline-derived CDR1 and CDR2 are SGHRS and YFSETQ. With V trimmed by 1 base and J by 7 bases, 7 bases remained unmatched. CDR3 length: 14 residues. The CDR3 loop is CASSLTGAVGEAFF. Here the CDR3 DNA reads TGCGCCAGCAGCTTGACAGGGGCCGTGGGTGAAGCTTTCTTT.

V and J are TRBV14 and TRBJ2-3, with D perhaps given as TRBD1 or TRBD2 (5 bases each). Germline V gives CDR1 SGHDN, CDR2 FVKESK. The CDR3 is 15 residues long. V was pared by 2 bases and J by 1 base, with 10 bases between. CDR3 protein: CASSQHGTRTDTQYF. CDR3 nucleotides: TGTGCCAGCAGCCAACACGGGACCCGCACAGATACGCAGTATTTT.

The rearrangement uses TRBV5-6 and TRBJ1-3; D is undetermined. Deletions cut 2 bases from V and 4 bases from J, with 16 bases between. This CDR3 is 16 amino acids long. Germline CDR1 and CDR2: SGHDT and YYEEEE. CDR3 in amino acids: CASSLIPRHGGNTIYF. The CDR3 DNA reads TGTGCCAGCAGCTTAATCCCGAGGCATGGCGGAAACACCATATATTTT.